The rows below give T cell receptor beta chains drawn from one sample of a study of beta chain features in type 1 diabetes. TCRdb keeps only in-frame clones here, not all; method: immunoSEQ multiplex PCR. This repertoire shows roughly 380,000 clones, less than 20% found once; its top ten account for around 0.045%. Sequenced: naive CD4+ T cells from blood. Every receptor here comes from a woman under 30 in good health. Both conserved end residues are trimmed from each CDR3. The order of the fields is V gene, CDR3 length, J gene, clone size, CDR3 protein. A row's size may be missing; if present it is once, few, many or a size class.

V: TRBV5-1
length: 12
J: TRBJ2-7
size: .
CDR3: ASSPRQGAQEQY

V: TRBV18
length: 11
J: TRBJ1-1
size: few
CDR3: ASSPPQGTEAF

V: TRBV11-2
length: 12
J: TRBJ2-3
size: few
CDR3: ASSFDSYTDTQY

V: TRBV2
length: 12
J: TRBJ2-7
size: few
CDR3: ASSERRTGAEQY

V: TRBV25-1
length: 16
J: TRBJ1-2
size: once
CDR3: ASTLPRGQVTTNYGYT

V: TRBV30
length: 11
J: TRBJ2-7
size: few
CDR3: AWSVLLSYEQY

V: TRBV2
length: 13
J: TRBJ2-5
size: few
CDR3: ASSEEQGAVKTQY

V: TRBV7-2
length: 15
J: TRBJ2-7
size: few
CDR3: ASSSRSSGGPSYEQY

V: TRBV5-4
length: 14
J: TRBJ2-3
size: .
CDR3: ASSLDRGSGGNTQY

V: TRBV7-9
length: 10
J: TRBJ1-3
size: few
CDR3: ASSQGGYTIY

V: TRBV5-4
length: 16
J: TRBJ2-5
size: .
CDR3: ASSLRGTSGTFQETQY

V: TRBV15
length: 14
J: TRBJ2-3
size: few
CDR3: ATSRDTSGNTDTQY

V: TRBV7-7
length: 11
J: TRBJ2-7
size: .
CDR3: ASSSGLAGEQY

V: TRBV29-1
length: 9
J: TRBJ2-1
size: few
CDR3: SGSRYNEQF

V: TRBV30
length: 11
J: TRBJ2-7
size: .
CDR3: ACKYQGEREQY

V: TRBV18
length: 15
J: TRBJ1-6
size: .
CDR3: ASSPQDRSSYNSPLH

V: TRBV4-1
length: 13
J: TRBJ2-1
size: .
CDR3: ASSQASGGPNEQF

V: TRBV7-6
length: 9
J: TRBJ2-3
size: .
CDR3: ASSSSLGQY

V: TRBV7-6
length: 11
J: TRBJ2-5
size: .
CDR3: ASSSRREETQY

V: TRBV5-1
length: 14
J: TRBJ2-7
size: .
CDR3: ASSPKSGDTNYEQY

V: TRBV7-9
length: 15
J: TRBJ2-7
size: few
CDR3: ASTLDPPQGPSYEQY

V: TRBV4-3
length: 15
J: TRBJ2-7
size: .
CDR3: ASSQALGAGGSYEQY

V: TRBV7-9
length: 11
J: TRBJ2-3
size: .
CDR3: ASSAPLADTQY

V: TRBV23-1
length: 10
J: TRBJ1-1
size: .
CDR3: ARNLLNTEAF

V: TRBV5-1
length: 13
J: TRBJ2-1
size: .
CDR3: ASSRRVDGTYEQF

V: TRBV7-9
length: 17
J: TRBJ2-1
size: .
CDR3: ASSGSFLKVRSSYNEQF

V: TRBV18
length: 10
J: TRBJ2-5
size: .
CDR3: ASSPTQETQY

V: TRBV6-5
length: 12
J: TRBJ2-7
size: .
CDR3: ASSYDTFSYEQY

V: TRBV5-4
length: 11
J: TRBJ2-7
size: .
CDR3: ASSPGTLYEQY

V: TRBV9
length: 13
J: TRBJ2-3
size: once
CDR3: ASSPSGGPGGTQY

V: TRBV6-1
length: 10
J: TRBJ1-2
size: few
CDR3: ASSEIEYGYT

V: TRBV12-5
length: 13
J: TRBJ2-3
size: .
CDR3: ASGSGGTSTDTQY

V: TRBV7-2
length: 10
J: TRBJ2-7
size: .
CDR3: ASSRYSYEQY

V: TRBV5-4
length: 12
J: TRBJ2-5
size: few
CDR3: ASTLAGPQETQY

V: TRBV5-1
length: 11
J: TRBJ2-7
size: few
CDR3: ASSLAGFSEQY

V: TRBV19
length: 11
J: TRBJ1-5
size: .
CDR3: ASSSHPLQPQH

V: TRBV5-4
length: 10
J: TRBJ1-1
size: .
CDR3: ASSAMGQEAF

V: TRBV15
length: 14
J: TRBJ2-5
size: few
CDR3: ATSRGFGGGRETQY

V: TRBV11-2
length: 12
J: TRBJ2-7
size: .
CDR3: ASSLSDNSYEQY

V: TRBV29-1
length: 13
J: TRBJ2-3
size: .
CDR3: SGGGETSGTDTQY

V: TRBV2
length: 9
J: TRBJ1-1
size: few
CDR3: ASSDRVGSF

V: TRBV30
length: 13
J: TRBJ2-5
size: few
CDR3: AWSVPGGSVRTQY

V: TRBV7-2
length: 13
J: TRBJ2-1
size: .
CDR3: ASSDRLVSYNEQF

V: TRBV9
length: 13
J: TRBJ2-7
size: few
CDR3: ASSVDGTLSYEQY

V: TRBV4-1
length: 13
J: TRBJ2-1
size: few
CDR3: ASSQPLAGAREQF

V: TRBV7-9
length: 16
J: TRBJ2-1
size: few
CDR3: ASSLIPPTSGGYNEQF

V: TRBV6-6
length: 12
J: TRBJ1-2
size: few
CDR3: ASSLRDTVYGYT